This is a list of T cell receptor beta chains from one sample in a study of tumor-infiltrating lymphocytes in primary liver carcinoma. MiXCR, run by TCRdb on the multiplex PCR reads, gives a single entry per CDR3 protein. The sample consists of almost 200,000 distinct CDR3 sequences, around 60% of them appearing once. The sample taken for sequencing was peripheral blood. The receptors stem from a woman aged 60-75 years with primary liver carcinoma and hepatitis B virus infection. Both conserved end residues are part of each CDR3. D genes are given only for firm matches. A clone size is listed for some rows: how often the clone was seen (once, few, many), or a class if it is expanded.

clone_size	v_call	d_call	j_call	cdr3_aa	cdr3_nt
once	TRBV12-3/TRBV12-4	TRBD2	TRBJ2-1	CASSPGLAGSSYNGQFF	TGTGCCAGCAGTCCCGGACTAGCGGGCAGCTCCTACAATGGGCAGTTCTTC
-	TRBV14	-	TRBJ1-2	CASSQEQTAGTF	TGTGCCAGCAGCCAAGAGCAGACCGCGGGGACCTTC
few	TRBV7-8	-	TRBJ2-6	CASSWVGLDFSGANVLTF	TGTGCCAGCAGCTGGGTAGGGCTCGACTTTTCTGGGGCCAACGTCCTGACTTTC
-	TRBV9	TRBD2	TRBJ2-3	CASRQLAGEGTDTQYF	TGTGCCAGCAGGCAACTAGCGGGAGAAGGCACAGATACGCAGTATTTT
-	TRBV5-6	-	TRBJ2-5	CASGLAGPNGETQYF	TGTGCCAGCGGCTTGGCAGGACCGAACGGGGAGACCCAGTACTTC
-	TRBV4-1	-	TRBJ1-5	CASSHVLTDQPEHF	TGCGCCAGCAGCCACGTCTTGACGGACCAGCCCGAGCATTTT
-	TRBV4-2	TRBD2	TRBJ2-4	CTSGQESPSGRVGPGNIQYF	TGTACAAGCGGCCAAGAGTCCCCTAGCGGGAGGGTAGGGCCAGGAAACATTCAGTACTTC
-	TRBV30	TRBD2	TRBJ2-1	CAWSPSGNNGLFF	TGTGCCTGGAGTCCCAGCGGGAACAATGGGCTGTTCTTC
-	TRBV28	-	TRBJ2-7	CVSEGQAYEQYF	TGTGTCAGCGAGGGACAAGCCTACGAGCAGTACTTC
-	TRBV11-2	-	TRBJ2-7	CTSSLSVEDSYQQYF	TGTACCAGCAGCTTAAGTGTGGAGGACTCCTACCAGCAGTACTTC
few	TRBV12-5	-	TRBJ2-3	CASGLVTTGRTDTQYF	TGTGCTAGTGGTTTGGTAACGACAGGGAGGACAGATACGCAGTATTTT
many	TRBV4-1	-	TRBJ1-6	CASSPLTGRTNNSPLHF	TGCGCCAGCAGCCCCCTGACGGGCCGTACGAACAATTCACCCCTCCACTTT
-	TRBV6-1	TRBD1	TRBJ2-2	CASSTGGRTGELFF	TGTGCCAGCAGTACAGGGGGTAGGACCGGGGAACTGTTTTTT
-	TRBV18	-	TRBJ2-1	CASSPASRRGEQFF	TGTGCCAGCTCACCGGCTAGCCGGAGGGGTGAGCAGTTCTTC
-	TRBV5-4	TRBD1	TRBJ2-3	CASSLVQGAADTQYF	TGTGCCAGCAGCTTGGTACAGGGGGCCGCAGATACGCAGTATTTT
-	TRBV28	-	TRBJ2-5	CASSSSLKTKYF	TGTGCCAGCAGTTCATCCCTAAAGACCAAGTACTTC
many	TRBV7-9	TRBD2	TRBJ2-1	CASSFNTGTSVSNEQFF	TGTGCCAGCAGCTTCAATACCGGGACTAGCGTCTCCAATGAGCAGTTCTTC
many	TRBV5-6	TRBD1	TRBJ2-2	CASGTGESTGELFF	TGTGCCAGCGGGACAGGGGAGAGTACCGGGGAGCTGTTTTTT
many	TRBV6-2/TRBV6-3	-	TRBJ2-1	CASSKDYYNEQFF	TGTGCCAGCAGTAAAGACTACTACAATGAGCAGTTCTTC
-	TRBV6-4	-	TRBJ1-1	CASSATGSLNTEAFF	TGTGCCAGCAGCGCTACAGGGTCCCTGAACACTGAAGCTTTCTTT
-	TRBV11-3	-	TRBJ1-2	CASSLSDSFSNYGYTF	TGTGCCAGTAGCCTCTCCGACTCCTTTAGTAACTATGGCTACACCTTC
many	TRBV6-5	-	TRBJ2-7	CATGRTISYEQYF	TGTGCCACCGGAAGGACAATCTCCTACGAGCAGTACTTC
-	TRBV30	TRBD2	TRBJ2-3	CGLAGVTDTQYF	TGTGGACTAGCGGGAGTTACAGATACGCAGTATTTT
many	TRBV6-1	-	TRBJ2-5	CASHSGRETQYF	TGTGCCAGCCACTCGGGCCGAGAGACCCAGTACTTC
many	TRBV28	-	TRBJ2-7	CASSPGYEQYF	TGTGCCAGCAGTCCGGGGTACGAGCAGTACTTC
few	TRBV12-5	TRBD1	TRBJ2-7	CASGSDRGYEQYF	TGTGCTAGTGGTTCTGACAGGGGCTACGAGCAGTACTTC
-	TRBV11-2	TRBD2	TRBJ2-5	CARSYSRGSGRETQYF	TGTGCAAGGAGTTACTCCCGTGGTAGCGGGAGAGAGACCCAGTACTTC
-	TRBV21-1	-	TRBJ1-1	CASSTRPVMNTEAFF	TGTGCCAGCAGCACTCGACCGGTAATGAACACTGAAGCTTTCTTT
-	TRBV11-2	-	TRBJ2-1	CADRPGPAVPTSSYNEQFF	TGTGCCGACAGACCCGGACCAGCGGTTCCTACCAGCTCCTACAATGAGCAGTTCTTC
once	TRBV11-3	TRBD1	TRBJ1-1	CASSSDRVFIEAFF	TGTGCCAGCAGTTCGGACAGGGTGTTTATTGAAGCTTTCTTT
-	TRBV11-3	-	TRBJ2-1	CASADTGLTENEQFF	TGTGCCAGCGCAGACACGGGGCTAACGGAGAATGAGCAGTTCTTC
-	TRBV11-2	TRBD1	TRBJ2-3	CASSLSRGSTDTRYF	TGTGCCAGCAGCTTAAGCAGGGGGAGCACAGATACGCGGTATTTT
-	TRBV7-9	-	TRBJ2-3	CASRNAGSTDTQYF	TGTGCCAGCCGTAACGCGGGGTCCACAGATACGCAGTATTTT
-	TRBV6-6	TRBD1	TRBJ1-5	CASSFRQGNNQPQHF	TGTGCCAGCAGTTTCAGACAGGGTAACAATCAGCCCCAGCATTTT
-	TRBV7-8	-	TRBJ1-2	CASSLVPASLLGCTF	TGTGCCAGCAGCTTAGTACCAGCCTCTTTGTTAGGCTGCACCTTC
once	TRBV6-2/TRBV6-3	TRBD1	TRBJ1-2	CSSRRTGMLDGYTF	TGTTCCAGCAGAAGGACAGGGATGCTGGATGGCTATACCTTC
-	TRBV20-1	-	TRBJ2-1	CSTRGLGHVNEQFF	TGCAGTACTAGAGGGTTAGGGCACGTGAATGAGCAGTTCTTC
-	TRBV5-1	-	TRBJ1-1	CASRGEDTEAFF	TGCGCCAGCAGGGGGGAGGACACTGAAGCTTTCTTT
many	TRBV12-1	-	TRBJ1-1	CASGYGSEAFF	TGTGCCAGCGGATACGGGAGTGAAGCTTTCTTT
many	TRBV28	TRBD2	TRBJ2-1	CASSSNGGEESGEQFF	TGTGCCAGCAGTTCCAACGGGGGGGAGGAGAGTGGTGAGCAGTTCTTC
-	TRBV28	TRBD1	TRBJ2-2	CASRPGQRNTGELFF	TGTGCCAGCAGACCGGGACAGCGCAACACCGGGGAGCTGTTTTTT
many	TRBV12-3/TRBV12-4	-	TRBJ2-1	CASRGLSIYNEQFF	TGTGCCAGCAGAGGACTATCGATCTACAATGAGCAGTTCTTC
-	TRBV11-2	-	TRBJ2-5	CASNLQDCTQYF	TGTGCCAGCAACTTACAGGACTGTACCCAGTACTTC
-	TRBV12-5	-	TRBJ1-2	CASGARGTTGYTF	TGTGCTAGTGGAGCGAGGGGGACTACAGGCTACACCTTC